This T cell receptor (beta chain) was captured by sequencing in a study of blood T cell repertoires in COVID-19. About the study: The United States, Italy and Spain provided the acute and convalescent COVID-19 samples. T cells, B-cell-depleted T cells, or PBMCs supplied cDNA or gDNA.

Germline V gene data show CDR1 as SGHNT and CDR2 as YYREEE (reference sequence). V was trimmed by 1 base and J by 1 base, leaving 8 bases between them. The CDR3 covers 14 residues. Under the authors' procedure: Counts of nucleated cells, estimated from reference gene primer amplification, were obtained. Method: immunoSEQ multiplex PCR; TCRdb's copy keeps in-frame clones and lacks some. V and J calls and clone size are copied from that table; D and trimming were computed from the DNA. The sample carries approximately 150,000 clones, 80% to 90% recorded once. The source of this sequence is a man of 80 years or more with acute or convalescent COVID-19. The rearrangement uses TRBV5-4 and TRBJ2-5; D gene unclear. The sequenced sample consisted of peripheral blood. The CDR3 bases are TGTGCCAGCAGCTTGCCGCGGTCCCAAGAGACCCAGTACTTC. Translation: CASSLPRSQETQYF.